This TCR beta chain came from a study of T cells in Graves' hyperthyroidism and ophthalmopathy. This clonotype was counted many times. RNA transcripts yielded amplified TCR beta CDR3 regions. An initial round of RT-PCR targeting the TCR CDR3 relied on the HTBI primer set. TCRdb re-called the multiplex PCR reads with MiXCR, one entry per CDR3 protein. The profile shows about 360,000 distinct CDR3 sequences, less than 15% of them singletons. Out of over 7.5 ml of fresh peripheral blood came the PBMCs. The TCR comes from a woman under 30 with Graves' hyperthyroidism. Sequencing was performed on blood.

CDR3 nucleotide sequence: TGTGCCAGCAGTTGGGCAGGACAGGGACCTAGCGAGCAGTACTTC. It translates to CASSWAGQGPSEQYF. The chain carries TRBV12-3 or TRBV12-4 and TRBJ2-7, with 8 bases identical to TRBD1. This CDR3 comprises 15 residues. The junction had 11 bases not matched to a gene; V was cut back by 4 bases and J by 6 bases.